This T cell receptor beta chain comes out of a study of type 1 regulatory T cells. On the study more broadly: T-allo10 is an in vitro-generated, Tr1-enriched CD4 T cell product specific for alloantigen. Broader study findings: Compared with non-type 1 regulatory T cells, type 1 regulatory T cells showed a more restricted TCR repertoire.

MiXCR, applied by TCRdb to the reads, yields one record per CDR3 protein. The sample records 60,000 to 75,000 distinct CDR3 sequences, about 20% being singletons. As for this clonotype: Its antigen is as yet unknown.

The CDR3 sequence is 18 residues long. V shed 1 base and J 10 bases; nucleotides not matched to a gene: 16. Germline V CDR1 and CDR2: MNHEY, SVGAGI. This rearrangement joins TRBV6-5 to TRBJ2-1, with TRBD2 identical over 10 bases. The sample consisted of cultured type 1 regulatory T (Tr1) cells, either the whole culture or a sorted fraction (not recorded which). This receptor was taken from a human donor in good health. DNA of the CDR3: TGTGCCAGCAGTTACTTCCCCCCGGCTAGCGGGAGCGGGGGGGAGCAGTTCTTC. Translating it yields CASSYFPPASGSGGEQFF.